The 32 T cell receptor beta chains below come from one sample, sequenced in a study of glioma-infiltrating T cells after dendritic cell vaccination. The assay was immunoSEQ multiplex PCR, and TCRdb's table has in-frame clones only and misses some. Among just over 95,000 clones, about 80% were seen once, and the ten largest hold around 5.4%. The sequencing used blood, collected before dendritic cell vaccination. These receptors all come from a human donor with glioblastoma.

As DNA, the CDR3 is TGCGCCAGCAGCTTAGGACAGGGCCATGGCTACACCTTC. Amino acids: CASSLGQGHGYTF. The rearrangement joins TRBV5-1 to TRBJ1-2, with 8 bases identical to TRBD1. This CDR3 has 13 residues. After removal of 2 bases from V and 6 bases from J, the junction contained 3 bases not matched to a gene. Germline values: CDR1 SGHRS, CDR2 YFSETQ.

Remarks on this clone: This sample includes further DNA sequences coding for the same CDR3. The V gene is TRBV7-9, the J gene TRBJ1-6, with TRBD1 identical over 8 bases. The CDR3 has 15 amino acids. Losses at the gene ends were 5 bases for V and 5 bases for J; bases not matched to a gene: 5. Germline V lookup: CDR1 SEHNR, CDR2 FQNEAQ (reference sequence). In DNA, the CDR3 is TGTGCCAGCAGCGAGCAGGGGGCAGATAATTCACCCCTCCACTTT. Residues: CASSEQGADNSPLHF.

The V call is TRBV5-6, the J call TRBJ1-2, with TRBD1 identical over 7 bases. The CDR3 loop spans 18 amino acids. CDR1 is SGHDT, CDR2 YYEEEE, per germline. The V gene end was trimmed by 4 bases and the J gene end by 0 bases; junction bases not matched to a gene: 15. CDR3 loop: CASSHYWTRDRPNYGYTF. CDR3 coding DNA: TGTGCCAGCAGCCATTATTGGACCCGGGACAGACCTAACTATGGCTACACCTTC.

This sequence joins TRBV15 and TRBJ2-7, with TRBD1 identical over 12 bases. Germline V gene data show CDR1 as LNHNV and CDR2 as YYDKDF (reference sequence). V dropped 5 bases and J dropped 7; count of bases not matched to a gene: 12. There are 16 residues in the CDR3. CDR3 nucleotides: TGTGCCACCAGCCCCGGGACAGGGGGCCGGTTTGGTGAGCAGTACTTC. Amino acids: CATSPGTGGRFGEQYF.

In its sample, this clone was seen many times. The rearrangement uses TRBV21-1 and TRBJ1-4; TRBD1, the table's D call, lacks a check against the DNA. TRBV21-1 is classified as a pseudogene. The length of the CDR3 is 18 residues. CDR3 nucleotide sequence: TGTGCCAGCAGCAAAGAGGTACAGGAATCACAAACTAATGAAAAACTGTTTTTT. It specifies CASSKEVQESQTNEKLFF.

This chain links TRBV27 with TRBJ2-2; 9 bases agree with TRBD2. The CDR3 spans 15 residues. The V segment lost 4 bases and the J segment 4 bases; nucleotides outside the gene matches: 4. Germline CDR1 reads MNHEY; CDR2 reads SMNVEV (reference sequence). CDR3 sequence reads: CASSWEAGGTGELFF. The CDR3, as DNA: TGTGCCAGCAGTTGGGAAGCGGGAGGCACCGGGGAGCTGTTTTTT.

The V and J genes are TRBV7-9 and TRBJ1-1; D gene ambiguous. Per germline, CDR1 SEHNR and CDR2 FQNEAQ (reference sequence). V lost 4 bases, J lost 4 bases, and 13 bases lay in between. CDR3 length equals 14 residues. As DNA, the CDR3 is TGTGCCAGCAGCTCGACGCGGGTTTTCACTGAAGCTTTCTTT. It yields the protein CASSSTRVFTEAFF.

J is TRBJ2-2 and V is TRBV7-8; 10 bases line up with TRBD2. Per germline, CDR1 SGHVS and CDR2 FQNEAQ. CDR3 length: 18 residues. The junction had 9 bases not matched to a gene; V was cut back by 5 bases and J by 0 bases. CDR3 DNA: TGTGCCAGCAGCCTCCGGACTAGCGGTCTCGCGAACACCGGGGAGCTGTTTTTT. It encodes CASSLRTSGLANTGELFF.

This CDR3 reads CASRRPMQGFDTEAFF. The CDR3 DNA is TGTGCCAGTAGACGTCCCATGCAGGGGTTCGACACTGAAGCTTTCTTT. This rearrangement joins TRBV19 to TRBJ1-1, with a possible D match to TRBD1 (6 bases). The length of the CDR3 is 16 residues. CDR1 and CDR2 (germline): LNHDA, SQIVND (reference sequence). V was trimmed by 6 bases and J by 3 bases, leaving 20 bases between them.

V is TRBV4-1 and J is TRBJ2-6; D is perhaps TRBD1 (5 bases). The CDR3 has 18 residues. CDR1 and CDR2 (germline): MGHRA, YSYEKL. V lost 0 bases and J lost 0, with 12 bases in between. The CDR3 region has the DNA TGCGCCAGCAGCCAAGACGAGACAGCTTACTCTGGGGCCAACGTCCTGACTTTC. Its protein product is CASSQDETAYSGANVLTF.

The CDR3, as DNA: TGCGCCAGCAGCTTGGCCGCGGGGCTAACTAACTATGGCTACACCTTC. It specifies CASSLAAGLTNYGYTF. V and J are TRBV5-1 and TRBJ1-2; tentatively, D is TRBD1 (5 bases). Germline V CDR1 and CDR2: SGHRS, YFSETQ. The CDR3 has 16 amino acids. Trimming removed 0 bases at V and 0 bases at J, with 12 bases between.

The CDR3 bases are TGTGCCACCTCCACCAGGGGGCGGGACGGCTACACCTTC. Amino acid sequence: CATSTRGRDGYTF. The chain is built from TRBV10-3 and TRBJ1-2; the match to TRBD1 covers 8 bases. Looked up from germline, CDR1 is ENHRY and CDR2 is SYGVKD. With 10 bases clipped from V and 8 bases from J, the junction kept 12 bases outside the gene matches. CDR3 length equals 13 residues.

This clone was counted a single time. This chain joins TRBV19 and TRBJ2-1; the match to TRBD2 covers 8 bases. This CDR3 has 13 amino acids. The germline V gene encodes CDR1 LNHDA and CDR2 SQIVND (reference sequence). V was clipped by 9 bases and J by 7 bases; unmatched bases: 8. The CDR3 here is CASRQREKNEQFF. CDR3 DNA sequence: TGTGCCAGCCGACAGCGGGAGAAGAATGAGCAGTTCTTC. The full variable domain, completed using reference TRBV19 and TRBJ2-1, is DGGITQSPKYLFRKEGQNVTLSCEQNLNHDAMYWYRQDPGQGLRLIYYSQIVNDFQKGDIAEGYSVSREKKESFPLTVTSAQKNPTAFYLCASRQREKNEQFFGPGTRLTVL.

The V call is TRBV4-1, the J call TRBJ1-1; possibly TRBD1 for D (6 bases). This CDR3 comprises 14 residues. The germline gives CDR1 MGHRA, CDR2 YSYEKL. Trimming took 3 bases from V and 3 from J, leaving 11 bases between them. CDR3 DNA: TGCGCCAGCAGCCAGCGGCGGGGGCACACTGAAGCTTTCTTT. Protein product: CASSQRRGHTEAFF.

The chain is built from TRBV2 and TRBJ1-5; the D gene is possibly TRBD1 (5 bases). This CDR3 contains 13 residues. Trimming cost V 7 bases and J 5 bases, with 12 bases left between them. Germline values: CDR1 SNHLY, CDR2 FYNNEI. The chain's CDR3 is CASTQGTDQPQHF. The CDR3 DNA sequence: TGTGCCAGCACGCAGGGTACGGATCAGCCCCAGCATTTT. The full variable domain, in which reference TRBV2 and TRBJ1-5 provide the parts outside the CDR3, is EPEVTQTPSHQVTQMGQEVILRCVPISNHLYFYWYRQILGQKVEFLVSFYNNEISEKSEIFDDQFSVERPDGSNFTLKIRSTKLEDSAMYFCASTQGTDQPQHFGDGTRLSIL.

The rearrangement joins TRBV27 to TRBJ1-2, with 8 positions matching TRBD1. Per germline, CDR1 MNHEY and CDR2 SMNVEV (reference sequence). With V trimmed by 5 bases and J by 0 bases, 5 bases remained unmatched. There are 15 residues in the CDR3. The CDR3 DNA reads as TGTGCCAGCAGTATTTCAGGGGGCCCTAACTATGGCTACACCTTC. Its translation is CASSISGGPNYGYTF.

This clone showed up just once. CDR3 loop: CAWSVPRPGINYEQYF. CDR3 nucleotide sequence: TGTGCCTGGAGTGTACCTAGGCCAGGGATTAACTACGAGCAGTACTTC. The chain has TRBV30 and TRBJ2-7; D may be TRBD1 (5 bases). V was clipped by 0 bases and J by 3 bases, with 18 bases between them. Germline V lookup: CDR1 GTSNPN, CDR2 SVGIG (reference sequence). CDR3 length: 16 residues. Full variable domain (outside the CDR3, taken from reference TRBV30 and TRBJ2-7): SQTIHQWPATLVQPVGSPLSLECTVEGTSNPNLYWYRQAAGRGLQLLFYSVGIGQISSEVPQNLSASRPQDRQFILSSKKLLLSDSGFYLCAWSVPRPGINYEQYFGPGTRLTVT.

This chain joins TRBV5-4 and TRBJ2-1; TRBD2 aligns across 8 bases. This CDR3 comprises 16 residues. V gave up 4 bases and J gave up 4 bases; unmatched junction bases: 10. Germline CDR1 is SGHNT and CDR2 is YYREEE (reference sequence). The CDR3 region is CASSTRTSGGYNEQFF. The CDR3 DNA reads as TGTGCCAGCAGCACCCGGACCTCGGGAGGGTACAATGAGCAGTTCTTC.

The J gene is TRBJ2-5, the V gene TRBV5-1, with 9 bases lining up with TRBD1. The J call is doubtful: the DNA matches TRBJ2-7 better. CDR3 size: 16 residues. Germline V CDR1 and CDR2: SGHRS, YFSETQ. CDR3: CASSPQGDRVVYEQYF. CDR3 bases: TGCGCCAGCAGCCCTCAAGGGGACAGGGTGGTCTACGAGCAGTACTTC.

This chain joins TRBV30 and TRBJ2-7, with 8 bases lining up with TRBD1. The CDR3 has 17 amino acids. The germline V gene encodes CDR1 GTSNPN and CDR2 SVGIG (reference sequence). V lost 1 base, J lost 4 bases, and 15 bases stayed unmatched. The CDR3 region is CAWSGWGRTGLEYEQYF. As DNA, the CDR3 is TGTGCCTGGAGTGGTTGGGGAAGGACAGGGCTTGAGTACGAGCAGTACTTC.

This chain links TRBV13 with TRBJ1-2; 9 bases are shared with TRBD1. The CDR3 spans 18 residues. Unmatched junction bases numbered 14, after V lost 3 bases and J lost 3 bases. CDR1 and CDR2 from the germline V gene are PRHDT and FYEKMQ (reference sequence). The CDR3 DNA reads TGTGCCAGCAGCTTTGGTTTCACAGGGGGCTCCAGATACTATGGCTACACCTTC. It codes for CASSFGFTGGSRYYGYTF.

The J gene is TRBJ1-2, the V gene TRBV6-5, with D tentatively TRBD1 (6 bases). Trimming took off 5 bases at V and 6 bases at J, with 13 bases between the two ends. Germline V gene sequence: CDR1 MNHEY, CDR2 SVGAGI. The CDR3 extends over 13 amino acids. CDR3 nucleotide sequence: TGTGCCAGCAGTCCCCTGGACAGAGATGGCTACACCTTC. The encoded protein is CASSPLDRDGYTF.

The chain uses TRBV30 and TRBJ2-5; D gene ambiguous. The CDR3 spans 12 residues. V gave up 0 bases and J gave up 4 bases, with 6 bases separating them. The germline CDR1 and CDR2 sequences are GTSNPN and SVGIG (reference sequence). CDR3 sequence (DNA): TGTGCCTGGAGTGTACTGTTAGAGACCCAGTACTTC. This gives the protein CAWSVLLETQYF.

This clone has a handful of counts. V and J are TRBV18 and TRBJ1-5; tentatively, D is TRBD1 (5 bases). CDR1 and CDR2 from the germline V gene are KGHSH and LQKENI. V lost 5 bases and J 7 bases, leaving 18 bases between the germline ends. The CDR3 contains 15 residues. CDR3 DNA: TGTGCCAGCTCAGCCGACGGGGGAGCTGGGCAGCCCCAGCATTTT. Residues: CASSADGGAGQPQHF.

This chain connects TRBV5-1 to TRBJ2-5; D remains ambiguous. The DNA end is a closer match to TRBJ2-7, so the J assignment may be wrong. The CDR3 is 11 amino acids. Germline CDR1 reads SGHRS; CDR2 reads YFSETQ. The CDR3 DNA reads as TGCGCCAGCAGCTTGGATTACGAGCAGTACTTC. It yields the protein CASSLDYEQYF.

The rearrangement uses TRBV18 and TRBJ2-1; the D gene is possibly TRBD2 (5 bases). Germline V gene lookup returns CDR1 KGHSH and CDR2 LQKENI. V dropped 4 bases and J dropped 3 bases, with 16 bases sitting between them. The CDR3 has 16 amino acids. The CDR3 DNA sequence: TGTGCCAGCTCACTTTCCTCGAAGAGGGTCTACAATGAGCAGTTCTTC. It specifies CASSLSSKRVYNEQFF. Complete variable domain (other parts from reference TRBV18 and TRBJ2-1): NAGVMQNPRHLVRRRGQEARLRCSPMKGHSHVYWYRQLPEEGLKFMVYLQKENIIDESGMPKERFSAEFPKEGPSILRIQQVVRGDSAAYFCASSLSSKRVYNEQFFGPGTRLTVL.

The J gene is TRBJ1-2, the V gene TRBV10-3; D gene ambiguous. Per the germline V gene, CDR1 is ENHRY and CDR2 is SYGVKD. Trimming took 3 bases from V and 7 from J, leaving 18 bases between them. The CDR3 covers 15 residues. The CDR3 reads CAISEVREGSSGYTF. The CDR3 DNA is TGTGCCATCAGTGAAGTTAGAGAGGGATCCTCTGGCTACACCTTC.

The chain couples TRBV27 to TRBJ2-3; 9 positions agree with TRBD2. The CDR3 spans 13 residues. J gave up 4 bases and V 6 bases, and 2 bases lay outside the gene matches. CDR1 and CDR2 from the germline V gene are MNHEY and SMNVEV (reference sequence). The CDR3 loop is CASRGTSSDTQYF. CDR3 coding DNA: TGTGCCAGCAGGGGGACTAGCTCAGATACGCAGTATTTT.

This sequence joins TRBV5-1 and TRBJ2-5; the match to TRBD1 covers 10 bases. V trimming: 4 bases; J trimming: 2 bases; junction bases outside the gene matches: 8. The CDR3 covers 16 residues. The germline V gene encodes CDR1 SGHRS and CDR2 YFSETQ. The CDR3 region has the DNA TGCGCCAGCAGCCCTGATGGGGACAGGGGTCAAGAGACCCAGTACTTC. Translated: CASSPDGDRGQETQYF.

This clone has only a few counts. The chain joins TRBV18 to TRBJ2-1, with TRBD1 identical over 12 bases. V was clipped by 5 bases and J by 5 bases; unmatched bases: 10. From germline, CDR1 is KGHSH and CDR2 LQKENI. CDR3 size: 17 residues. Here the CDR3 reads CASSSLGQGAINNEQFF. In DNA, the CDR3 is TGTGCCAGCTCATCCTTGGGACAGGGGGCCATCAACAATGAGCAGTTCTTC.

The V and J genes are TRBV30 and TRBJ1-2, with a weak D call TRBD1 (5 bases). The CDR3 contains 14 residues. In germline, CDR1 is GTSNPN, CDR2 SVGIG (reference sequence). Deletions cut 4 bases from V and 3 bases from J, with 15 bases between. CDR3 DNA: TGTGCCTGGAAAAAGGGGATAAGCGACTATGGCTACACCTTC. Translation gives CAWKKGISDYGYTF. The full variable domain, with the rest looked up from reference TRBV30 and TRBJ1-2, is SQTIHQWPATLVQPVGSPLSLECTVEGTSNPNLYWYRQAAGRGLQLLFYSVGIGQISSEVPQNLSASRPQDRQFILSSKKLLLSDSGFYLCAWKKGISDYGYTFGSGTRLTVV.

This clone is a singleton in its sample. The chain joins TRBV6-5 to TRBJ2-1, with TRBD2 matching 9 bases. The trim removed 6 bases at V and 5 bases at J, leaving 5 bases unmatched. Germline-derived CDR1 and CDR2 are MNHEY and SVGAGI. The CDR3 is 14 residues long. Here the CDR3 reads CASRPGLANNEQFF. In nucleotides, the CDR3 is TGTGCCAGCAGGCCGGGACTAGCTAACAATGAGCAGTTCTTC.